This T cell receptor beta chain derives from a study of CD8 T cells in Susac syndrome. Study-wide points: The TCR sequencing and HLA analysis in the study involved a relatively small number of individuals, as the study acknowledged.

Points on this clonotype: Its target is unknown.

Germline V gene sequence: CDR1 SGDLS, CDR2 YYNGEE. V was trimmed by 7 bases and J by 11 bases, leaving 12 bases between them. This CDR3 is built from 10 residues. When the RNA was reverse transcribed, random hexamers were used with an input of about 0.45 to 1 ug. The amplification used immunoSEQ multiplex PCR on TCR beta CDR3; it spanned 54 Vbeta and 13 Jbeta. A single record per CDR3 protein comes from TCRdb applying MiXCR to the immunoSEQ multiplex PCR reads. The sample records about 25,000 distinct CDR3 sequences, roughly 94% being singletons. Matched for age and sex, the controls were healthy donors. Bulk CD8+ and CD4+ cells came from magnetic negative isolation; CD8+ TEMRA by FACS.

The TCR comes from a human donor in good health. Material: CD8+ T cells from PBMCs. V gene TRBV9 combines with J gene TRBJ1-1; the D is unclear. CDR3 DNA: TGTGCCAGCGGCCCGAGCGGGGCTTTCTTT. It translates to CASGPSGAFF.